The clone carrying this T cell receptor beta chain was found many times. Its target is unknown. V was cut by 0 bases and J by 1 base, with 8 bases left in between. This CDR3 is 15 amino acids long. Germline V gives CDR1 SGHTA, CDR2 FQGNSA. The data were taken from a study of T cell repertoires in cytomegalovirus infection. Study summary: Both a matching HLA type and CMV infection were indicated by public TCR beta signatures. Whole-study findings and limits: Cumulative public TCR beta family frequency identified CMV carriers with the relevant HLA. Ex vivo responses were dominated by HLA-C-restricted CMV-specific TCR beta clonotypes.

TCRdb redid the calling of the reads with MiXCR, one entry per CDR3 protein. There are around 300,000 distinct CDR3 sequences in the sample; around 25% occur only once, and about 14% lies in the top ten. This sample comprised cultured PBMCs, obtained from culture after CMV antigen stimulation. The V gene is TRBV7-2, the J gene TRBJ2-3; D might be TRBD2 (5 bases). The source is a human donor in good health (CMV status not recorded). Some clones in this sample may be carry-over from other donors' samples. The CDR3 DNA follows: TGTGCCAGCAGCTTAGCGCTAGCTGGCACAGATACGCAGTATTTT. Its protein is CASSLALAGTDTQYF. The full variable domain, rest sourced from reference TRBV7-2 and TRBJ2-3, is GAGVSQSPSNKVTEKGKDVELRCDPISGHTALYWYRQSLGQGLEFLIYFQGNSAPDKSGLPSDRFSAERTGGSVSTLTIQRTQQEDSAVYLCASSLALAGTDTQYFGPGTRLTVL.